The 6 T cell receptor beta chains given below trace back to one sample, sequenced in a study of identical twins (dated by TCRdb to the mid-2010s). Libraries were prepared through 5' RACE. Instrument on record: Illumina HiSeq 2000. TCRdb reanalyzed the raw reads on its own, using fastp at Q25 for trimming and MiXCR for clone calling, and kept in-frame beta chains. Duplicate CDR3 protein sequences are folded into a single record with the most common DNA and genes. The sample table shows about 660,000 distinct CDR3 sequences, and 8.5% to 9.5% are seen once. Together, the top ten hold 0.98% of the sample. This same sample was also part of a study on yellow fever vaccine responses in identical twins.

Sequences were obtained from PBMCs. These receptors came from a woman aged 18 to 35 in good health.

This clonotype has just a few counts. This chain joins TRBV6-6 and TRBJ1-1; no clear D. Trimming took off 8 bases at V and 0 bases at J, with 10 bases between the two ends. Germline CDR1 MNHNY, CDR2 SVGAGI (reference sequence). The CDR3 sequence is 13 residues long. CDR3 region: CASGLKMNTEAFF. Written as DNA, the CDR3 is TGTGCCAGCGGACTGAAGATGAACACTGAAGCTTTCTTT.

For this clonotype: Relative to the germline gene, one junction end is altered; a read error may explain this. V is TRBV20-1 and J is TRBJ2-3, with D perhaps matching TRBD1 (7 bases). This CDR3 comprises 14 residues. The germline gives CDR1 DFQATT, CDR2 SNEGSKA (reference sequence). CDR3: CSAGAGGGTYTQYF. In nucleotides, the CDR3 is TGCAGTGCCGGTGCAGGGGGAGGCACATATACGCAGTATTTT.

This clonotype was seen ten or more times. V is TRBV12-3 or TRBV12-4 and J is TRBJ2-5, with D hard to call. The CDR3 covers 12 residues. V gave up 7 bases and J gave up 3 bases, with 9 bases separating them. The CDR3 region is CASNMGKETQYF. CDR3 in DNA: TGTGCCAGCAATATGGGCAAAGAGACCCAGTACTTC.

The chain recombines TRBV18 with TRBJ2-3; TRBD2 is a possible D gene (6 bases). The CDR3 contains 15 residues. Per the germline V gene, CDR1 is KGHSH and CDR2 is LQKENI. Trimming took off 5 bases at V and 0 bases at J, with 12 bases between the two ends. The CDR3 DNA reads TGTGCCAGCTCAGCCCCTAGCGCCAGCACAGATACGCAGTATTTT. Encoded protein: CASSAPSASTDTQYF.

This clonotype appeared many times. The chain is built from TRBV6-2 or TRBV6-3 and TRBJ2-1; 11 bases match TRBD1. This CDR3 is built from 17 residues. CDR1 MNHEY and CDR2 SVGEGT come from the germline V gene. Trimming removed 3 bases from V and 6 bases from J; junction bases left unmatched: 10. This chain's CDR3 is CASSYGRGTGGGNEQFF. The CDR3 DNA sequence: TGTGCCAGCAGTTATGGACGCGGGACAGGGGGGGGCAATGAGCAGTTCTTC.

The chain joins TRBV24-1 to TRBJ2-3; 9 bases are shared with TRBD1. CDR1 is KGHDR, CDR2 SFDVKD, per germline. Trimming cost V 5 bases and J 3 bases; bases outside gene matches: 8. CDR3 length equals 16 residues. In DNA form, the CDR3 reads TGTGCCACCAGTGGCCGGGACAGGGAAGGAACAGATACGCAGTATTTT. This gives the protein CATSGRDREGTDTQYF.